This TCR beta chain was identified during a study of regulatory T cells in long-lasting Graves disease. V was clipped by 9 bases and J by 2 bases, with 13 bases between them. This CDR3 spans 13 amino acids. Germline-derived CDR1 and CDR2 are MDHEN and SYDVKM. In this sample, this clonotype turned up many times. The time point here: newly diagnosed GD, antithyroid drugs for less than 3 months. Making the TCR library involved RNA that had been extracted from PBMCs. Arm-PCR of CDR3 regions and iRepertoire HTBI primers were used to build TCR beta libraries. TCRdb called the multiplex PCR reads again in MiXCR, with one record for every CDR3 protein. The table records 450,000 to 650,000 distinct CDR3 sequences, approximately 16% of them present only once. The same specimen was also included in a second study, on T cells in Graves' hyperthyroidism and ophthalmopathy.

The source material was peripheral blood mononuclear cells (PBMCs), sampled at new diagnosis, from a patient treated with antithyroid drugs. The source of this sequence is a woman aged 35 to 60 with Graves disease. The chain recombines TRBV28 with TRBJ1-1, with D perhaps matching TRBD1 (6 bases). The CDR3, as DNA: TGTGCCAGTCAAGAGACAGGAAACACTGAAGCTTTCTTT. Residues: CASQETGNTEAFF.